This TCR beta chain was documented in a study of preoperative IRX-2 immunotherapy in early breast cancer. CDR1 is SGHNT and CDR2 is YYREEE in the germline V gene (reference sequence). V lost 4 bases and J lost 6; bases outside the gene matches: 10. The length of the CDR3 is 17 residues. Profiled with immunoSEQ multiplex PCR; TCRdb holds only in-frame clones, not every one. This sample has fewer than 70,000 clones; roughly 94% occur once, and the top ten carry 1.5% to 2%. The treatment is: preoperative locoregional IRX-2 cytokine immunotherapy. Samples came from a phase Ib trial of preoperative locoregional IRX-2 cytokine immunotherapy.

Sample collection was performed from a patient treated with IRX-2 immunotherapy. This chain connects TRBV5-4 to TRBJ2-3, with 14 bases fitting TRBD2. The TCR was taken from a human donor with breast cancer. CDR3 protein: CASSLGLAGESTDTQYF. DNA for the CDR3: TGTGCCAGCAGCCTGGGACTAGCGGGAGAATCTACGGATACGCAGTATTTT.